The present T cell receptor (beta chain) was sequenced within a study of blood T cells in healthy people across ages. A second PCR of roughly 7 to 11 cycles used a sample-barcoded 5' primer and a J-beta primer mix. A 12-random-nucleotide template-switch adaptor tagged each cDNA molecule. Using its own MiXCR run on the 5' RACE reads, TCRdb lists one record per CDR3 protein. The table lists 750,000 to 950,000 distinct CDR3 sequences, roughly 25% of them singletons. A note on this clonotype: What it recognizes is unknown.

Study-wide results and caveats: TCR beta diversity correlated strongly with naive T cell percentage. Naive and antigen-experienced cells were not separated, limiting conclusive comparison.

The CDR3 is 12 amino acids. Germline V gene lookup returns CDR1 SGHRS and CDR2 YFSETQ. V lost 6 bases, J lost 3 bases, and 6 bases lay in between. This sample was also put to use in a study of T cells of mothers and their children.

This clonotype was obtained from a boy between 10 and 17 years old in good health. The source material was blood. The chain combines TRBV5-1 with TRBJ2-2; a possible D gene is TRBD1 (5 bases). In DNA, the CDR3 is TGCGCCAGCAAGGGGTACACCGGGGAGCTGTTTTTT. Translating gives CASKGYTGELFF. Full variable domain (missing parts from reference TRBV5-1 and TRBJ2-2): KAGVTQTPRYLIKTRGQQVTLSCSPISGHRSVSWYQQTPGQGLQFLFEYFSETQRNKGNFPGRFSGRQFSNSRSEMNVSTLELGDSALYLCASKGYTGELFFGEGSRLTVL.